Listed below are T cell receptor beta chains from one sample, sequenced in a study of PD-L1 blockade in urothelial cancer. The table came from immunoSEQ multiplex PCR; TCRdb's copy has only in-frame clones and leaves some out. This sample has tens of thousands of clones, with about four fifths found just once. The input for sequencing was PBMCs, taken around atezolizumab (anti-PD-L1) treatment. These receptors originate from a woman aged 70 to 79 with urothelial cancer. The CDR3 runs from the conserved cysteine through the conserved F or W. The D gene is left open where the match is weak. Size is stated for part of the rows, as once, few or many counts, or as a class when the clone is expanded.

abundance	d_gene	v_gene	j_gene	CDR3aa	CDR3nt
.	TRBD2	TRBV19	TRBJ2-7	CASSISGGPYEQYF	TGTGCCAGTAGTATTAGCGGGGGGCCCTACGAGCAGTACTTC
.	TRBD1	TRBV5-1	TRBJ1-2	CASSGQGNYGYTF	TGCGCCAGCAGCGGACAGGGTAACTATGGCTACACCTTC
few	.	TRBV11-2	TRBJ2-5	CASSQLGGFGMETQYF	TGTGCCAGCAGCCAACTCGGGGGTTTTGGGATGGAGACCCAGTACTTC
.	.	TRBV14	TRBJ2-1	CASSPTRNEQFF	TGTGCCAGCAGTCCCACTAGGAATGAGCAGTTCTTC
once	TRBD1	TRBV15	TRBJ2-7	CATSRDRGTVYEQYF	TGTGCCACCAGCAGAGATAGGGGGACAGTCTACGAGCAGTACTTC
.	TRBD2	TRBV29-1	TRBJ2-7	CSVRARGVLEQYF	TGCAGCGTCCGGGCCCGGGGGGTCCTCGAGCAGTACTTC
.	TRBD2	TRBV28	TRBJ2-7	CASSSPSGRALYEQYF	TGTGCCAGCAGTTCACCTAGCGGGAGGGCCCTCTACGAGCAGTACTTC
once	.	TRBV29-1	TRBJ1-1	CSVERNTEAFF	TGCAGCGTTGAGCGGAACACTGAAGCTTTCTTT
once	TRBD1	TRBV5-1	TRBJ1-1	CASSLATGLNTEAFF	TGCGCCAGCAGCTTAGCGACAGGGTTGAACACTGAAGCTTTCTTT
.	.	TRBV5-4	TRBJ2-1	CASSFLAGSYNEQFF	TGTGCCAGCAGCTTTCTAGCAGGCTCCTACAATGAGCAGTTCTTC
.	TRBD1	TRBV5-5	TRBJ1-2	CASSFYGGQGYTF	TGTGCCAGCAGCTTTTATGGGGGACAGGGCTACACCTTC
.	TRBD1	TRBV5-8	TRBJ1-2	CASSLGDRGYGYTF	TGTGCCAGCAGCTTGGGTGACAGGGGCTATGGCTACACCTTC
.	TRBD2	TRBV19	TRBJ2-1	CASRRLAGGGDEQFF	TGTGCCAGTAGGAGACTAGCGGGAGGGGGAGATGAGCAGTTCTTC
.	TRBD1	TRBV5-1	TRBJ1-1	CASSLDTQGGNTEAFF	TGCGCCAGCAGCTTGGATACACAGGGGGGGAACACTGAAGCTTTCTTT
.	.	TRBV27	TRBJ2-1	CASSSPPEHNEQFF	TGTGCCAGCAGTTCCCCCCCTGAGCACAATGAGCAGTTCTTC
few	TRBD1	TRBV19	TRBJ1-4	CASSPRTGPHEKLFF	TGTGCCAGTAGTCCTAGGACAGGGCCTCATGAAAAACTGTTTTTT